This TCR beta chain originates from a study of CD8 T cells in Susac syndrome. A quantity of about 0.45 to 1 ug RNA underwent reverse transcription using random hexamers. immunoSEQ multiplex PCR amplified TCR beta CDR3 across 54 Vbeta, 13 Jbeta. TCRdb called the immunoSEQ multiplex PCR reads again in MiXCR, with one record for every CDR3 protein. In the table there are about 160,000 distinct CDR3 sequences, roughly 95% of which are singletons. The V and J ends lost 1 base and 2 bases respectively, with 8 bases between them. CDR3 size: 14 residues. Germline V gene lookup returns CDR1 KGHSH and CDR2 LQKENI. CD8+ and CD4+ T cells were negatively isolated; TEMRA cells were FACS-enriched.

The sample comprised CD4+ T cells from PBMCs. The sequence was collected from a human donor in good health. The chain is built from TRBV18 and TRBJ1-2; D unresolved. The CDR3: CASSPRPGNYGYTF. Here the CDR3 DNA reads TGTGCCAGCTCACCACGACCCGGGAACTATGGCTACACCTTC.